This T cell receptor beta chain was captured in a study of shared clonotypes between healthy human individuals. There are 12 residues in the CDR3. Trimming removed 2 bases from V and 5 bases from J, with 7 bases in between. Using about 0.2 ug DNA, approximately 27,000 T cell genomes, the sorted-subset replicate PCRs were run. Produced via immunoSEQ multiplex PCR; TCRdb's table is partial and in-frame only. Of approximately 400,000 clones in the sample, 96% were seen once. Points from the study as a whole: Generation probabilities of non-shared clonotypes were lower (relative to those shared by all four donors). Donor scarcity curtailed the genetic and exposure-history diversity represented herein.

The donors were all Caucasian adults (living in Nashville, Tennessee). For this clone: Its antigen is not identified.

Input material: memory CD8+ T cells sorted from blood. Subset denoted: CD45RO+ cells pooled with CCR7-negative TemRA cells. The chain has TRBV6-7 and TRBJ2-7; no reliable D call. TRBV6-7 is an ORF, with its function uncertain. This TCR derives from a man in his thirties or forties in good health. The CDR3 sequence: CASSYAPNEQYF. CDR3 in DNA: TGTGCCAGCAGTTACGCCCCTAACGAGCAGTACTTC.